A selection of T cell receptor beta chains follows, all from one sample in a study of graft-versus-host responses after intestinal transplantation. Clones were sequenced by immunoSEQ multiplex PCR, and TCRdb holds only the in-frame ones, with some missing. The repertoire holds roughly 96,000 clones, with 90% to 95% as singletons. Their antigens are not known. The sequencing used unstimulated CD8+ T cells sorted from spleen or lymph node cells, collected before intestinal transplant. The receptors here all came from a human donor who received an intestinal transplant. The CDR3 runs from the conserved cysteine through the conserved F or W. The order of the fields is V gene, clone size, D gene, J gene, CDR3 protein, CDR3 DNA. The D gene is left open where the match is weak. Part of the rows lack a size; the others show once, few, many or a class for expanded clones.

v_call: TRBV5-1; clone_size: .; d_call: .; j_call: TRBJ2-7; cdr3_aa: CASSLGSGDLGTYEQYF; cdr3_nt: TGCGCCAGCAGCTTGGGCTCCGGAGACCTAGGCACCTACGAGCAGTACTTC
v_call: TRBV25-1; clone_size: .; d_call: .; j_call: TRBJ2-7; cdr3_aa: CASSAEASYEQYF; cdr3_nt: TGTGCCAGCAGCGCAGAGGCCTCCTACGAGCAGTACTTC
v_call: TRBV21-1; clone_size: .; d_call: .; j_call: TRBJ2-1; cdr3_aa: CASSARTGAYNEQFF; cdr3_nt: TGTGCCAGCAGCGCTCGGACAGGGGCCTACAATGAGCAGTTCTTC
v_call: TRBV10-2; clone_size: .; d_call: TRBD1; j_call: TRBJ2-5; cdr3_aa: CASTGQGAWKETQYF; cdr3_nt: TGCGCCAGCACCGGACAGGGGGCATGGAAAGAGACCCAGTACTTC
v_call: TRBV28; clone_size: .; d_call: .; j_call: TRBJ2-3; cdr3_aa: CASSLGSGVDTQYF; cdr3_nt: TGTGCCAGCAGTTTGGGGTCAGGGGTAGATACGCAGTATTTT
v_call: TRBV13; clone_size: .; d_call: TRBD1; j_call: TRBJ2-7; cdr3_aa: CASSTGTVTYEQYF; cdr3_nt: TGTGCCAGCAGTACCGGGACAGTAACCTACGAGCAGTACTTC
v_call: TRBV27; clone_size: .; d_call: TRBD1; j_call: TRBJ2-1; cdr3_aa: CASSFGQDLYNEQFF; cdr3_nt: TGTGCCAGCAGTTTCGGACAGGACCTCTACAATGAGCAGTTCTTC
v_call: TRBV5-1; clone_size: .; d_call: .; j_call: TRBJ2-2; cdr3_aa: CASSFWTANTGELFF; cdr3_nt: TGCGCCAGCAGCTTCTGGACAGCAAACACCGGGGAGCTGTTTTTT
v_call: TRBV6-1; clone_size: .; d_call: TRBD1; j_call: TRBJ1-6; cdr3_aa: CASGTGGGNSPLHF; cdr3_nt: TGTGCCAGCGGTACAGGAGGGGGCAATTCACCCCTCCACTTT
v_call: TRBV7-2; clone_size: .; d_call: .; j_call: TRBJ2-2; cdr3_aa: CASSILVVGELFF; cdr3_nt: TGTGCCAGCAGCATTCTCGTCGTCGGGGAGCTGTTTTTT
v_call: TRBV5-5; clone_size: .; d_call: .; j_call: TRBJ1-5; cdr3_aa: CASSLVAGPNNQPQHF; cdr3_nt: TGTGCCAGCAGCTTGGTCGCGGGCCCCAACAATCAGCCCCAGCATTTT
v_call: TRBV29-1; clone_size: .; d_call: .; j_call: TRBJ2-5; cdr3_aa: CSVEWGPQETQYF; cdr3_nt: TGCAGCGTTGAATGGGGCCCCCAAGAGACCCAGTACTTC
v_call: TRBV27; clone_size: .; d_call: TRBD2; j_call: TRBJ2-2; cdr3_aa: CASRLTGEGGTGELFF; cdr3_nt: TGTGCCAGCAGACTTACGGGGGAGGGTGGGACCGGGGAGCTGTTTTTT
v_call: TRBV2; clone_size: .; d_call: TRBD1; j_call: TRBJ2-5; cdr3_aa: CAGGQGPKETQYF; cdr3_nt: TGTGCCGGCGGACAGGGGCCCAAAGAGACCCAGTACTTC
v_call: TRBV6-5; clone_size: .; d_call: TRBD2; j_call: TRBJ2-7; cdr3_aa: CASSLGLAGDSNEQYF; cdr3_nt: TGTGCCAGCAGTTTGGGACTAGCGGGAGACTCTAACGAGCAGTACTTC
v_call: TRBV4-3; clone_size: once; d_call: TRBD1; j_call: TRBJ2-7; cdr3_aa: CASSQDRFPTGTGRTYEQYF; cdr3_nt: TGCGCCAGCAGCCAAGATCGGTTCCCAACCGGGACAGGACGAACCTACGAGCAGTACTTC
v_call: TRBV6-6; clone_size: .; d_call: .; j_call: TRBJ2-3; cdr3_aa: CASSYAVTDTQYF; cdr3_nt: TGTGCCAGCAGTTACGCGGTCACAGATACGCAGTATTTT
v_call: TRBV4-1; clone_size: .; d_call: TRBD1; j_call: TRBJ2-5; cdr3_aa: CASSQVGQDDQETQYF; cdr3_nt: TGCGCCAGCAGCCAAGTGGGACAGGACGACCAAGAGACCCAGTACTTC
v_call: TRBV27; clone_size: .; d_call: .; j_call: TRBJ2-1; cdr3_aa: CASSPIDLDEQFF; cdr3_nt: TGTGCCAGCAGTCCAATAGATCTCGATGAGCAGTTCTTC
v_call: TRBV27; clone_size: .; d_call: .; j_call: TRBJ2-1; cdr3_aa: CASTLLSPHSSSYNEQFF; cdr3_nt: TGTGCCAGCACTCTCCTTTCCCCCCACAGCTCCTCCTACAATGAGCAGTTCTTC
v_call: TRBV2; clone_size: .; d_call: .; j_call: TRBJ1-1; cdr3_aa: CASSEWDTKNTEAFF; cdr3_nt: TGTGCCAGCAGTGAGTGGGACACAAAGAACACTGAAGCTTTCTTT
v_call: TRBV7-2; clone_size: .; d_call: .; j_call: TRBJ1-5; cdr3_aa: CASSSERISNQPQHF; cdr3_nt: TGTGCCAGCAGCTCGGAGAGGATTAGCAATCAGCCCCAGCATTTT
v_call: TRBV28; clone_size: .; d_call: .; j_call: TRBJ2-5; cdr3_aa: CASTRTRMTQETQYF; cdr3_nt: TGTGCCAGCACCCGGACTCGGATGACGCAAGAGACCCAGTACTTC
v_call: TRBV7-8; clone_size: once; d_call: TRBD2; j_call: TRBJ2-1; cdr3_aa: CASSLSGGGVNEQFF; cdr3_nt: TGTGCCAGCAGCTTATCCGGCGGGGGGGTCAATGAGCAGTTCTTC
v_call: TRBV7-9; clone_size: .; d_call: TRBD2; j_call: TRBJ2-1; cdr3_aa: CASRALAGVSNEQFF; cdr3_nt: TGTGCCAGCAGAGCCCTAGCGGGAGTGAGCAATGAGCAGTTCTTC
v_call: TRBV5-4; clone_size: .; d_call: TRBD1; j_call: TRBJ2-2; cdr3_aa: CASSLGDRVGTGELFF; cdr3_nt: TGTGCCAGCAGCTTGGGGGACAGGGTTGGAACCGGGGAGCTGTTTTTT
v_call: TRBV2; clone_size: .; d_call: TRBD1; j_call: TRBJ2-7; cdr3_aa: CASFGQGNYEQYF; cdr3_nt: TGTGCCAGCTTCGGACAGGGTAACTACGAGCAGTACTTC
v_call: TRBV6-1; clone_size: .; d_call: .; j_call: TRBJ2-7; cdr3_aa: CASSDPPRQGYEQYF; cdr3_nt: TGTGCCAGCAGTGACCCCCCGAGGCAGGGGTACGAGCAGTACTTC
v_call: TRBV10-2; clone_size: .; d_call: TRBD1; j_call: TRBJ2-7; cdr3_aa: CASSERSGTGRYEQYF; cdr3_nt: TGCGCCAGCAGTGAAAGGTCCGGGACAGGGAGGTACGAGCAGTACTTC
v_call: TRBV7-9; clone_size: .; d_call: .; j_call: TRBJ2-7; cdr3_aa: CASSIHLYEQYF; cdr3_nt: TGTGCCAGCAGCATACACCTGTACGAGCAGTACTTC
v_call: TRBV9; clone_size: .; d_call: TRBD2; j_call: TRBJ2-1; cdr3_aa: CASSTSGSDEQFF; cdr3_nt: TGTGCCAGCAGCACCAGCGGGAGTGACGAGCAGTTCTTC
v_call: TRBV6-1; clone_size: .; d_call: .; j_call: TRBJ2-7; cdr3_aa: CAGGRTTPYEQYF; cdr3_nt: TGTGCCGGGGGGAGGACAACACCTTACGAGCAGTACTTC
v_call: TRBV7-2; clone_size: .; d_call: TRBD2; j_call: TRBJ2-1; cdr3_aa: CASSLGGGAYNEQFF; cdr3_nt: TGTGCCAGCAGCTTAGGCGGGGGAGCCTACAATGAGCAGTTCTTC
v_call: TRBV7-2; clone_size: .; d_call: TRBD1; j_call: TRBJ1-1; cdr3_aa: CASSSRGPGSEAFF; cdr3_nt: TGTGCCAGCAGCTCCAGGGGGCCGGGTTCTGAAGCTTTCTTT
v_call: TRBV4-1; clone_size: .; d_call: .; j_call: TRBJ1-1; cdr3_aa: CASSQFAGETEAFF; cdr3_nt: TGCGCCAGCAGCCAATTCGCAGGGGAGACTGAAGCTTTCTTT
v_call: TRBV28; clone_size: .; d_call: TRBD1; j_call: TRBJ2-7; cdr3_aa: CASNGQGVYEQYF; cdr3_nt: TGTGCCAGCAATGGACAGGGGGTATACGAGCAGTACTTC
v_call: TRBV5-1; clone_size: .; d_call: .; j_call: TRBJ1-2; cdr3_aa: CASSLAPQGSYGYTF; cdr3_nt: TGCGCCAGCAGCTTGGCCCCTCAGGGGAGCTATGGCTACACCTTC
v_call: TRBV19; clone_size: .; d_call: TRBD1; j_call: TRBJ2-7; cdr3_aa: CASGTVNSYEQYF; cdr3_nt: TGTGCCAGTGGGACAGTCAACTCCTACGAGCAGTACTTC
v_call: TRBV28; clone_size: .; d_call: TRBD1; j_call: TRBJ2-7; cdr3_aa: CASSSYGTGSSYEQYF; cdr3_nt: TGTGCCAGCAGTTCCTACGGGACAGGGAGCTCCTACGAGCAGTACTTC
v_call: TRBV7-9; clone_size: .; d_call: TRBD2; j_call: TRBJ2-1; cdr3_aa: CASSPLFVLADNEQFF; cdr3_nt: TGTGCCAGCAGCCCATTATTCGTGCTAGCGGACAATGAGCAGTTCTTC
v_call: TRBV5-6; clone_size: .; d_call: .; j_call: TRBJ1-1; cdr3_aa: CASSWEGRANTEAFF; cdr3_nt: TGTGCCAGCAGCTGGGAGGGTAGGGCGAACACTGAAGCTTTCTTT
v_call: TRBV15; clone_size: .; d_call: TRBD1; j_call: TRBJ1-5; cdr3_aa: CATSTSGGSNQPQHF; cdr3_nt: TGTGCCACCAGCACCTCAGGGGGGAGCAATCAGCCCCAGCATTTT
v_call: TRBV19; clone_size: .; d_call: TRBD1; j_call: TRBJ2-7; cdr3_aa: CASSIGTGTYEQYF; cdr3_nt: TGTGCCAGTAGTATAGGGACAGGGACCTACGAGCAGTACTTC
v_call: TRBV10-3; clone_size: once; d_call: TRBD1; j_call: TRBJ2-2; cdr3_aa: CAISGQGNTGELFF; cdr3_nt: TGTGCCATCAGTGGACAGGGGAACACCGGGGAGCTGTTTTTT
v_call: TRBV10-2; clone_size: .; d_call: .; j_call: TRBJ1-1; cdr3_aa: CATRTDVNTEAFF; cdr3_nt: TGCGCCACCAGGACAGATGTGAACACTGAAGCTTTCTTT
v_call: TRBV29-1; clone_size: once; d_call: .; j_call: TRBJ2-1; cdr3_aa: CSEDSLSGQYNEQFF; cdr3_nt: TGCAGCGAGGACTCCTTGAGCGGCCAATACAATGAGCAGTTCTTC
v_call: TRBV29-1; clone_size: .; d_call: TRBD1; j_call: TRBJ2-7; cdr3_aa: CSVEAATGADYEQYF; cdr3_nt: TGCAGCGTTGAAGCGGCGACAGGGGCCGACTACGAGCAGTACTTC
v_call: TRBV5-1; clone_size: .; d_call: .; j_call: TRBJ2-1; cdr3_aa: CASSPDRAYNEQFF; cdr3_nt: TGCGCCAGCAGCCCGGACAGAGCCTACAATGAGCAGTTCTTC
v_call: TRBV5-5; clone_size: .; d_call: .; j_call: TRBJ1-1; cdr3_aa: CASISSLPQATYTEAFF; cdr3_nt: TGTGCCAGCATCTCGAGCCTTCCACAGGCCACATACACTGAAGCTTTCTTT
v_call: TRBV5-1; clone_size: .; d_call: TRBD2; j_call: TRBJ2-1; cdr3_aa: CASSFDSSGTYSYNEQFF; cdr3_nt: TGCGCCAGCAGCTTTGATTCTAGCGGGACCTACTCCTACAATGAGCAGTTCTTC
v_call: TRBV4-1; clone_size: .; d_call: TRBD2; j_call: TRBJ2-1; cdr3_aa: CASSRLPKREGPWEQFF; cdr3_nt: TGCGCCAGCAGCCGTCTGCCGAAGCGGGAGGGCCCTTGGGAGCAGTTCTTC
v_call: TRBV9; clone_size: .; d_call: .; j_call: TRBJ1-1; cdr3_aa: CASSAREGVGTEAFF; cdr3_nt: TGTGCCAGCAGCGCCCGCGAAGGGGTCGGGACTGAAGCTTTCTTT
v_call: TRBV29-1; clone_size: .; d_call: TRBD2; j_call: TRBJ2-1; cdr3_aa: CSVEDPRLGGAGEVGEQFF; cdr3_nt: TGCAGCGTTGAAGATCCTCGTTTGGGAGGGGCGGGAGAGGTTGGTGAGCAGTTCTTC
v_call: TRBV27; clone_size: .; d_call: .; j_call: TRBJ2-7; cdr3_aa: CASSPGLQAYEQYF; cdr3_nt: TGTGCCAGCAGTCCGGGACTTCAAGCCTACGAGCAGTACTTC
v_call: TRBV12-2; clone_size: .; d_call: .; j_call: TRBJ1-3; cdr3_aa: CASRLAQGSRVRDTIYF; cdr3_nt: TGTGCAAGTCGCTTAGCCCAGGGATCCCGGGTCCGGGACACCATATATTTT
v_call: TRBV27; clone_size: .; d_call: .; j_call: TRBJ1-1; cdr3_aa: CASSFLSGNTEAFF; cdr3_nt: TGTGCCAGCAGTTTTCTATCAGGGAACACTGAAGCTTTCTTT
v_call: TRBV6-5; clone_size: .; d_call: .; j_call: TRBJ1-1; cdr3_aa: CASSYSPGEAFF; cdr3_nt: TGTGCCAGCAGTTACTCTCCGGGTGAAGCTTTCTTT
v_call: TRBV27; clone_size: .; d_call: .; j_call: TRBJ1-5; cdr3_aa: CASGKGSNQPQHF; cdr3_nt: TGTGCCAGCGGAAAGGGGAGCAATCAGCCCCAGCATTTT